These 10 T cell receptor beta chains came from one sample sequenced in a study of CDR3 diversity in severe acne (dated by TCRdb to between 2017 and 2020). To prepare the library, PCR was applied. Sequencing took place on an Illumina HiSeq 2000. TCRdb passed the public sequencing reads through fastp at Q25 and MiXCR, retaining productive beta sequences. Every distinct CDR3 protein forms one entry, paired with its most common genes and DNA. Recorded for this sample are over 85,000 distinct CDR3 sequences; 45% to 60% of them occurred a single time. The top ten hold 9.5% to 15% of the sample. Sequenced input: blood. The receptors come from a male donor with acne.

This chain links TRBV24-1 with TRBJ2-1; 9 bases fit TRBD2. Trimming removed 4 bases from V and 6 bases from J; junction bases left unmatched: 9. Germline V gives CDR1 KGHDR, CDR2 SFDVKD. This CDR3 has 16 amino acids. As DNA, the CDR3 is TGTGCCACCAGTGAAACTGGACTAGCGACCCTCAATGAGCAGTTCTTC. Residues: CATSETGLATLNEQFF.

This clonotype was picked up many times. This chain uses TRBV10-1 with TRBJ2-2, with a possible D match to TRBD1 (6 bases). The CDR3 sequence is 16 residues long. Germline CDR1 WNHNN, CDR2 SYGVQD (reference sequence). V was clipped by 3 bases and J by 0 bases, with 11 bases between them. The CDR3 sequence is CASSDSGTTNTGELFF. CDR3 in DNA: TGCGCCAGCAGTGATTCAGGGACAACGAACACCGGGGAGCTGTTTTTT.

This clonotype came up many times. The chain recombines TRBV5-1 with TRBJ1-4; D unresolved. The length of the CDR3 is 14 residues. Trimming removed 0 bases from V and 4 bases from J, with 7 bases in between. Germline CDR1 reads SGHRS; CDR2 reads YFSETQ. The CDR3 sequence is CASSLGSNNEKLFF. Here the CDR3 DNA reads TGCGCCAGCAGCTTGGGCAGCAATAATGAAAAACTGTTTTTT.

The chain uses TRBV19 and TRBJ1-5, with D unresolved. Per the germline V gene, CDR1 is LNHDA and CDR2 is SQIVND (reference sequence). The CDR3 extends over 13 amino acids. Trimming stripped 10 bases from V and 5 bases from J, with 15 bases between. For the CDR3, the DNA is TGTGCCACCCGAGACACATATGATCAGCCCCAGCATTTT. This gives the protein CATRDTYDQPQHF.

The table lists this clonotype with many counts. The CDR3 DNA sequence: TGTGCCAGCAGCCCGGCTGGGAAGAAAAGGACTGAAGCTTTCTTT. Translating gives CASSPAGKKRTEAFF. The chain uses TRBV7-3 and TRBJ1-1; no clear D gene. With 5 bases removed from V and 5 bases from J, the gap between germline ends came to 18 bases. The germline gives CDR1 SGHTA, CDR2 FQGTGA. This CDR3 has 15 residues.

As for this clonotype: The junction does not match germline at one end; this may be a read error. This chain connects TRBV7-2 to TRBJ2-1, with TRBD2 matching 11 bases. The J call may be faulty, since TRBJ2-5 better matches the DNA end. The germline V gene encodes CDR1 SGHTA and CDR2 FQGNSA. This CDR3 region has 16 residues. For the CDR3, the DNA is TGTGTCAGCAGCTTAGCGGGACTAGCGGACCAAGAGACCCAGTACTTC. Its translation: CVSSLAGLADQETQYF.

The J gene is TRBJ2-7, the V gene TRBV19; 13 nucleotides agree with TRBD2. Germline V gives CDR1 LNHDA, CDR2 SQIVND (reference sequence). CDR3 length: 19 amino acids. Trimming took 5 bases from V and 4 from J; bases not matched to a gene: 17. CDR3 sequence: CASSPLTTSGRPYTYEQYF. The CDR3 bases are TGTGCCAGTAGTCCCCTAACGACTAGCGGGAGGCCTTATACTTACGAGCAGTACTTC.

A remark on this clonotype: A much larger clone differs by one base, so this may be a read error. This rearrangement joins TRBV7-2 to TRBJ2-7; 7 bases map to TRBD2. The CDR3 covers 15 residues. V was clipped by 6 bases and J by 3 bases; unmatched bases: 11. Germline V lookup: CDR1 SGHTA, CDR2 FQGNSA. The CDR3 sequence: CASRGGGGGDYEQYF. The CDR3 bases are TGTGCCAGCAGGGGGGGGGGGGGGGGGGACTACGAGCAGTACTTC.

This clonotype showed up many times. The chain recombines TRBV7-2 with TRBJ2-5; no firm D call. From germline, CDR1 is SGHTA and CDR2 FQGNSA. V was clipped by 5 bases and J by 5 bases, with 6 bases between them. This CDR3 region has 11 residues. CDR3 nucleotide sequence: TGTGCCAGCAGCCCATGGGAGACCCAGTACTTC. Its translation: CASSPWETQYF. Using reference TRBV7-2 and TRBJ2-5 for the parts outside the CDR3, the full variable domain is GAGVSQSPSNKVTEKGKDVELRCDPISGHTALYWYRQSLGQGLEFLIYFQGNSAPDKSGLPSDRFSAERTGGSVSTLTIQRTQQEDSAVYLCASSPWETQYFGPGTRLLVL.

The chain uses TRBV24-1 and TRBJ2-3, with 14 bases aligning to TRBD2. V lost 4 bases, J lost 1 base, and 3 bases stayed unmatched. The CDR3 totals 17 residues. The germline CDR1 and CDR2 sequences are KGHDR and SFDVKD. CDR3: CATSDTGLAGGTDTQYF. CDR3 DNA sequence: TGTGCCACCAGTGACACGGGACTAGCGGGGGGCACAGATACGCAGTATTTT.